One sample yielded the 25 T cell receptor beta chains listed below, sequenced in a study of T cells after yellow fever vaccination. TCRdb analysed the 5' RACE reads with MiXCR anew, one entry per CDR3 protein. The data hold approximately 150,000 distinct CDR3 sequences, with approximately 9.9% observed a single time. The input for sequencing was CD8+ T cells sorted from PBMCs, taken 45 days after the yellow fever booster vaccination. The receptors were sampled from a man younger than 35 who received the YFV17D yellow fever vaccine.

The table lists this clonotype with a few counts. CDR3 region: CASSPNQPAGGGKDTQYF. For the CDR3, the DNA is TGCGCCAGCAGCCCAAACCAACCCGCAGGCGGGGGCAAGGATACGCAGTATTTT. The chain combines TRBV4-3 with TRBJ2-3; D possibly corresponds to TRBD2 (7 bases). Between the trimmed V and J ends, which lost 4 bases and 6 bases, there was a span of 26 bases. The CDR3 runs to 18 residues. Germline CDR1 and CDR2: LGHNA and YSLEER.

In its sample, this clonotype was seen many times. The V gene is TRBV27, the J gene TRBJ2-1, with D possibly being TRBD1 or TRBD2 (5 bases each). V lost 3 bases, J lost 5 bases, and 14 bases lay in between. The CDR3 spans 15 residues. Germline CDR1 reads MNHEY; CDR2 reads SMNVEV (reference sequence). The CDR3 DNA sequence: TGTGCCAGCAGTTTTTCGGCAGTGGGACACAATGAGCAGTTCTTC. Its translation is CASSFSAVGHNEQFF.

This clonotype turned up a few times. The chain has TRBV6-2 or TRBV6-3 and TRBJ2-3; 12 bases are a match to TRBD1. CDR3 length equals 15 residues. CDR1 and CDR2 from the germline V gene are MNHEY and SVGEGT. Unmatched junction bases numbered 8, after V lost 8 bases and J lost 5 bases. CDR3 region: CASLPGTGGQDTQYF. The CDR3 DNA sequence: TGTGCCAGCCTCCCAGGGACAGGGGGCCAAGATACGCAGTATTTT.

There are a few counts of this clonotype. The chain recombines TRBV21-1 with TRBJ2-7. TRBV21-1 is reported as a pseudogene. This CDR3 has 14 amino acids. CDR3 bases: TGTGCCAGCAGCTCGTACAGGGACTCCTACGAGCAGTACGTC. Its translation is CASSSYRDSYEQYV.

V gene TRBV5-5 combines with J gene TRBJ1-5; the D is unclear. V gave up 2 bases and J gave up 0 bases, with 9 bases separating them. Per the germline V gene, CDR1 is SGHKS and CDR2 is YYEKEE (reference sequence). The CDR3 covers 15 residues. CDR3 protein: CASSFLSYSNQPQHF. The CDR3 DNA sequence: TGTGCCAGCAGCTTTCTGTCCTATAGCAATCAGCCCCAGCATTTT.

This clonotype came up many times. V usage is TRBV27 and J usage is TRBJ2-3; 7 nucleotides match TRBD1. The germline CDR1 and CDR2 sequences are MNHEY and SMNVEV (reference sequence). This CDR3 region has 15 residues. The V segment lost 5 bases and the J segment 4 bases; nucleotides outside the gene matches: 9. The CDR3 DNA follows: TGTGCCAGCAGTCGCAGACAGGGTGTGGCAGATACGCAGTATTTT. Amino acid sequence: CASSRRQGVADTQYF.

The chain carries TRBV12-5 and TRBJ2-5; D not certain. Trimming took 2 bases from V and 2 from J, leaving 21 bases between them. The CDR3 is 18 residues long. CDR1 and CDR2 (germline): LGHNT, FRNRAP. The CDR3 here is CASGLTRWSRREQETQYF. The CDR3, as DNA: TGTGCTAGTGGTTTGACACGTTGGAGTCGTAGGGAACAAGAGACCCAGTACTTC. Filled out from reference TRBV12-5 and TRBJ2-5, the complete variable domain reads DARVTQTPRHKVTEMGQEVTMRCQPILGHNTVFWYRQTMMQGLELLAYFRNRAPLDDSGMPKDRFSAEMPDATLATLKIQPSEPRDSAVYFCASGLTRWSRREQETQYFGPGTRLLVL.

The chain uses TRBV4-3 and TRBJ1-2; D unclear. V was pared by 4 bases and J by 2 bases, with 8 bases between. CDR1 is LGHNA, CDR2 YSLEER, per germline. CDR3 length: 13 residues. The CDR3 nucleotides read TGCGCCAGCAGCCGGCGGCCGAACTATGGCTACACCTTC. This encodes CASSRRPNYGYTF.

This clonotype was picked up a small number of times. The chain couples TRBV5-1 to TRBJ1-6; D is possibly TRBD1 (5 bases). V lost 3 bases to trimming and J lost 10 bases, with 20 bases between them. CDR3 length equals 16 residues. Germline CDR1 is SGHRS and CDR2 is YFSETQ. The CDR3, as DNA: TGCGCCAGCAGCTGGCTGGGGGGGGAGGGTGCATCACCCCTCCACTTT. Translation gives CASSWLGGEGASPLHF.

The CDR3 nucleotides read TGTGCCAGCAGCGGGACACCCCAAAAGAACACTGAAGCTTTCTTT. Its translation: CASSGTPQKNTEAFF. The chain joins TRBV21-1 to TRBJ1-1; the table calls TRBD1, which could not be checked here. TRBV21-1 counts as a pseudogene. This CDR3 comprises 15 residues.

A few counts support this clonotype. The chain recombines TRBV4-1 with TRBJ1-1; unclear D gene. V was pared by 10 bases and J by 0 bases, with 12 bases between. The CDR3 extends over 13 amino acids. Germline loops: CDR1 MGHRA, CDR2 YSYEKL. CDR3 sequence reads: CATCRVMNTEAFF. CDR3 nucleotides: TGCGCCACTTGTCGAGTCATGAACACTGAAGCTTTCTTT.

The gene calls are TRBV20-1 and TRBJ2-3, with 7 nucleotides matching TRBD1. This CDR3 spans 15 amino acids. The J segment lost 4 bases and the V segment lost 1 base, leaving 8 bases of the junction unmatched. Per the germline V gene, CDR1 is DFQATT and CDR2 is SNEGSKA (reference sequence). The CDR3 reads CSARGTGGIPDTQYF. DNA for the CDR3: TGCAGTGCTAGAGGGACAGGCGGAATCCCAGATACGCAGTATTTT.

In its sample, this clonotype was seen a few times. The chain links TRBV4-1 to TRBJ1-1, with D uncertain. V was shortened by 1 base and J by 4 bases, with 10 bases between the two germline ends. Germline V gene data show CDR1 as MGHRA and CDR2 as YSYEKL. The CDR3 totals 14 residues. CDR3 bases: TGCGCCAGCAGCCAAGGTCCGATGGTCACTGAAGCTTTCTTT. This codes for CASSQGPMVTEAFF.

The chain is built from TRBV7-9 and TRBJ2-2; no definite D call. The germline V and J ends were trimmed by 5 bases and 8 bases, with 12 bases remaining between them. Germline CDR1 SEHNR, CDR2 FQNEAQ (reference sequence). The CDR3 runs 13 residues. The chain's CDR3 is CASSIDGEGELFF. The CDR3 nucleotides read TGTGCCAGCAGCATTGACGGCGAAGGGGAGCTGTTTTTT. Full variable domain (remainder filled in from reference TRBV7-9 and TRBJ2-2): DTGVSQNPRHKITKRGQNVTFRCDPISEHNRLYWYRQTLGQGPEFLTYFQNEAQLEKSRLLSDRFSAERPKGSFSTLEIQRTEQGDSAMYLCASSIDGEGELFFGEGSRLTVL.

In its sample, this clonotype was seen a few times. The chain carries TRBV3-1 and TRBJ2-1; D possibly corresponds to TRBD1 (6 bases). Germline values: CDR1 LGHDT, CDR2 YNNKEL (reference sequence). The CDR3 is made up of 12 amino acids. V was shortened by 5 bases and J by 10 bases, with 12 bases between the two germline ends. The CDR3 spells CASSATGMEQFF. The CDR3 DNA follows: TGTGCCAGCAGCGCAACAGGGATGGAGCAGTTCTTC.

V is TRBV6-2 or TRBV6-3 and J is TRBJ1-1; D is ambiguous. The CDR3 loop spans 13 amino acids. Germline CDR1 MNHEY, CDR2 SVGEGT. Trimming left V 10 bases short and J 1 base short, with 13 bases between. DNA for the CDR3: TGTGCCACCAAAAGACGGGAGAACACTGAAGCTTTCTTT. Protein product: CATKRRENTEAFF.

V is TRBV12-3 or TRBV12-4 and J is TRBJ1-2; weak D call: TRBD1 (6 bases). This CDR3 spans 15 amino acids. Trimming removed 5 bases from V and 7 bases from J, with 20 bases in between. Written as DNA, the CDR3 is TGTGCCAGCAGTAACCGGGACACTCCTGCGGCTGGCTACACCTTC. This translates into CASSNRDTPAAGYTF.

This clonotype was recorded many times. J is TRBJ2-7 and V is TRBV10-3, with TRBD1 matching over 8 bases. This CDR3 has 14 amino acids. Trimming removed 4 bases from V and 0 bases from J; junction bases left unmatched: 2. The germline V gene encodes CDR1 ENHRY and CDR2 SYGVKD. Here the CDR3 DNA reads TGTGCCATCAGTGGGGACAGGACCTCCTACGAGCAGTACTTC. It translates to CAISGDRTSYEQYF.

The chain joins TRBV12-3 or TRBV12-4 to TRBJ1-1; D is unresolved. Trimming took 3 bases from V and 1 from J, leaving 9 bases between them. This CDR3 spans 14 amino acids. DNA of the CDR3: TGTGCCAGCAGTTTGAGGTCTTCGAACACTGAAGCTTTCTTT. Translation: CASSLRSSNTEAFF.

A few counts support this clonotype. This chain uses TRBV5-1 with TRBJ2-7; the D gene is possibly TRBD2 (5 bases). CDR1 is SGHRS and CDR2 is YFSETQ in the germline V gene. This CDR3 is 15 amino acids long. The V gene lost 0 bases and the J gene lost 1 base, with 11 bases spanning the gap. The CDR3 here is CASSLEAGVSYEQYF. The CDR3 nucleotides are TGCGCCAGCAGCTTGGAGGCCGGGGTTTCCTACGAGCAGTACTTC. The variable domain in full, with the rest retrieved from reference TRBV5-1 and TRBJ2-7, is KAGVTQTPRYLIKTRGQQVTLSCSPISGHRSVSWYQQTPGQGLQFLFEYFSETQRNKGNFPGRFSGRQFSNSRSEMNVSTLELGDSALYLCASSLEAGVSYEQYFGPGTRLTVT.

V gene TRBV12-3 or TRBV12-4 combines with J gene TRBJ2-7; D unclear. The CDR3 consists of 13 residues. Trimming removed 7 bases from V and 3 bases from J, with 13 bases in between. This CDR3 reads CASKVGTDYEQYF. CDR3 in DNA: TGTGCCAGCAAGGTGGGAACCGACTACGAGCAGTACTTC.

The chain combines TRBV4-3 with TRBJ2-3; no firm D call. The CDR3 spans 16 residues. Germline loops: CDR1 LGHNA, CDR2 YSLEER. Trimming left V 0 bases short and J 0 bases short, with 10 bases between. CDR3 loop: CASSQDLADSTDTQYF. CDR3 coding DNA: TGCGCCAGCAGCCAAGATCTGGCGGACAGCACAGATACGCAGTATTTT.

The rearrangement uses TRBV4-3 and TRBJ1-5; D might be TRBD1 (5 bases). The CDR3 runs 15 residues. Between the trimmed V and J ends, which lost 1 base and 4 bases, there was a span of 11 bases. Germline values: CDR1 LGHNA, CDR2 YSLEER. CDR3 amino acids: CASSQADGANQPQHF. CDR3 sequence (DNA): TGCGCCAGCAGCCAAGCGGACGGGGCGAATCAGCCCCAGCATTTT.

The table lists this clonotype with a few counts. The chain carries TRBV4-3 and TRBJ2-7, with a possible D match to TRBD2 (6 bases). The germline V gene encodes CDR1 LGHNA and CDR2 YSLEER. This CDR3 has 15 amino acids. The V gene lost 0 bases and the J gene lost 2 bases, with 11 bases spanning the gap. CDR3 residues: CASSQDGGIPYEQYF. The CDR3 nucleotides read TGCGCCAGCAGCCAAGATGGGGGGATCCCCTACGAGCAGTACTTC.

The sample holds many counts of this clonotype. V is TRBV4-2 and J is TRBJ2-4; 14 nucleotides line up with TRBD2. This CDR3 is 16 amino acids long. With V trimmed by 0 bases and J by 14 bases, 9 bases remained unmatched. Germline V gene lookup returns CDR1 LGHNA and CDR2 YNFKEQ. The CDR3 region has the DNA TGTGCCAGCAGCCAAGAATCGACTAGCGGGGGGGTACCGAAGTACTTC. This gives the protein CASSQESTSGGVPKYF.